This T cell receptor (beta chain) was found in a study of blood T cells in healthy people across ages (dated by TCRdb to 2013 to 2016). Broadly, across the study: In model experiments, template switching captured about one uniquely barcoded TCR beta cDNA molecule for every two T cells. The study measured age-related changes in TCR beta repertoire diversity using deep sequencing normalized with unique cDNA molecular identifiers. The donors were divided into four age groups: young (average around 17 years), middle-aged (over 35), aged (roughly 60) and long-lived (approximately 74). Using the same blood draw, the study looked at two additional independent replicas of 1 million unique cDNA reads for two donors, one aged 18 to 30 and the other aged 80 or older.

The library was made by 5' RACE. Reads for this sample came from an Illumina HiSeq 2500. A second roughly 7 to 12 cycle PCR used a sample-barcoded 5' primer and a J-beta primer mix. A unique molecular identifier was introduced onto each TCR beta cDNA molecule by a template-switch 5' adaptor carrying 12 random nucleotides. At least 2.5 million CDR3-containing paired-end reads were obtained from each sample. First-strand cDNA was synthesized from all RNA with the Mint cDNA synthesis kit, primed by a TRBC-specific oligonucleotide. Following uracil-DNA glycosylase treatment, all cDNA underwent a first 18-cycle PCR with the universal primers M1SS and BC2_uni_R. The original methods were these. For normalization, 1 million high-quality reads were randomly selected from each sample, with every read carrying a distinct molecular identifier. Reads with shared molecular identifiers were discarded instead of being binned into consensus sequences. MiTCR, run with a Q25 quality threshold and the strictest error-elimination algorithm, handled CDR3 identification, clonotype clustering and error correction. A nonparametric unseen species model with Euler transformation was used to estimate a lower bound on total TCR beta diversity. TCRdb passed the public sequencing reads through fastp at Q25 and MiXCR, retaining productive beta sequences. CDR3 protein duplicates are merged, each entry listing the most common genes and DNA. What appears here as the V and J calls and clone size reflects TCRdb's work, not the paper's. Across this sample there are around 1,000,000 distinct CDR3 sequences, with roughly a quarter seen only once. About 0.72% of the sample is held by the ten biggest clonotypes.

The trim is 7 bases for V and 6 bases for J, with a gap of 14 bases between the germline ends. The CDR3 covers 12 residues, taking in both the cysteine and the phenylalanine. The CDR3 DNA has 36 bases and is translated from base 1. The germline V gene specifies SQVTM as CDR1 and ANQGSEA as CDR2. On the study overall, not on this receptor specifically: The CMV infection status of donors was not known, potentially confounding age-related changes in expanded clonotypes. As age increased, observed TCR beta diversity per million T cells dropped in a roughly linear way, and a significant reduction was already evident by age 40. Observed TCR beta diversity correlated strongly with the percentage of naive T cells measured by flow cytometry. Estimates of total diversity based on one million sequenced T cells were regarded as lower bounds and as underestimates. Compared with the aged group, the long-lived group had more naive CD4+ T cells, fewer expanded clones and increased TCR diversity, suggesting age selection. Conclusive comparison of naive and antigen-experienced compartments was prevented by the profiling of bulk unsorted PBMCs.

Systemically healthy Caucasian individuals from Russia, around 38 in total and aged about 6 to 90 years, were included as donors. Around 9.8 milliliters of peripheral blood were collected from each donor into EDTA-treated Vacutainer tubes. PBMCs were isolated by Ficoll-Paque density-gradient centrifugation, with at least 7 million obtained per sample. Trizol reagent was used to extract total RNA from PBMCs, with at least 6 micrograms per sample. The percentages of naive CD45RAhigh/CD27high T cells were determined by flow cytometry on a PBMC aliquot from every donor. Notes on this clonotype: Its antigen is unknown. Qualities for individual bases were not recorded, and no much larger clone is one base off.

Another study also made use of these data, one on T cells of mothers and their children. The second study's authors report: The donors were nine systemically healthy Caucasian individuals, made up of three mothers and their six children. cDNA synthesis consumed the entire amount of extracted RNA, loaded at about 1.5 ug RNA in each 15 ul reaction. In the second PCR, the M1S primer introduced both the sample barcodes and 2-4 random nucleotides. Over 10 million TCR beta CDR3 reads came from each mother, compared with approximately 2.8 million reads from each child. Thymic selection similarly shapes TCR recombination output in related and unrelated pairs, with minor effect from inherited differences. Normalized repertoire overlap in related mother-child pairs was always slightly higher than in unrelated mother-child pairs, but the difference was never significant. With a sensitivity of roughly 93 clones per million clonotypes, no persistent microchimeric T cell clones were detected. The study used deep NGS to compare TCR beta repertoires of mothers and children, seeking features distinguishing related mother-child pairs from unrelated individuals. On average, the children were about 10 +/- 4 years old, while the mothers were about 37 +/- 4 years old. After adapter ligation with NEBNext reagents, the libraries were sequenced on Illumina HiSeq 2000 with 100+100 nt paired-end reads. To prevent cross-contamination, the mother and child libraries were prepared a month apart and were sequenced in separate runs. Each donor had between roughly 450,000 and 2,300,000 distinct TCR beta clonotypes identified. Naive TCR beta clonotypes were estimated from low-frequency clonotypes matched to each donor's FACS-determined naive share, without sorting.

The rearranged segments are TRBV29-1 and TRBJ2-3, and the D gene may be TRBD2, 7 bases matching. This TCR was sampled from a girl aged 2-10 years in good health. The sample was blood. The DNA sequence reads TGCAGCGCTCTGAGGGGGGGGGATACGCAGTATTTT. Its protein is CSALRGGDTQYF.